This T cell receptor beta chain was obtained from a study of PD-1 blockade in classical Hodgkin lymphoma. The protocol was immunoSEQ multiplex PCR, while the TCRdb copy is restricted to in-frame clones and leaves out a portion. The sample consists of approximately 21,000 clones, approximately 85% of them appearing once. Germline V gene sequence: CDR1 MNHNY, CDR2 SVGAGI (reference sequence). V dropped 4 bases and J dropped 0; count of bases not matched to a gene: 8. The CDR3 loop spans 16 amino acids. Described time point: cycle 4 day 1 (C4D1), after 6 weeks of nivolumab. Every single patient, without exception, relapsed after autologous stem cell transplantation, and brentuximab vedotin exposure varied.

This TCR came from a human donor with classical Hodgkin lymphoma. The chain carries TRBV6-6 and TRBJ1-1; TRBD1 matches 7 bases. The input for sequencing was peripheral blood mononuclear cells (PBMCs), taken before the fourth cycle of nivolumab. In nucleotides, the CDR3 is TGTGCCAGCAGTTTGGGGCAGGGGGAAATGAACACTGAAGCTTTCTTT. Protein product: CASSLGQGEMNTEAFF.